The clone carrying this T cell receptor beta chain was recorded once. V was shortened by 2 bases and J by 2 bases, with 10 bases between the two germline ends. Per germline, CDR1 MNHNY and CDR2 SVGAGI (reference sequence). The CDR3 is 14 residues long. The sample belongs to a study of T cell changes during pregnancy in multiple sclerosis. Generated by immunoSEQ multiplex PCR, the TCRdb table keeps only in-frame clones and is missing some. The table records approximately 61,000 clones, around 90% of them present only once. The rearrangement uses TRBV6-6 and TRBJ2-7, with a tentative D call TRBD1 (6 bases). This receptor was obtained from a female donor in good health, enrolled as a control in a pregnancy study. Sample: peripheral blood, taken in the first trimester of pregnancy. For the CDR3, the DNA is TGTGCCAGCAGTTACCGGACAGAGCCCTACGAGCAGTACTTC. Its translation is CASSYRTEPYEQYF.